These 24 T cell receptor beta chains originate from one sample sequenced in a study of radiotherapy plus CTLA-4 blockade in lung cancer (dated by TCRdb to between 2018 and 2020). To prepare the library, the immunoSEQ multiplex PCR assay was applied. The table comes from immuneACCESS by way of TCRdb, which keeps in-frame sequences with V and J called. Part of the clones is missing from these tables; in studies checked, under half for an unresolved V gene and the rest for unknown reasons. In this sample the table shows about 62,000 clones, less than 85% of which occur a single time. The top ten constitute 2.9% of the sample. Sample: peripheral blood, taken from a patient treated with radiotherapy plus ipilimumab. The receptors shown here come from a human donor with non-small cell lung cancer who had a complete response to radiotherapy plus ipilimumab.

This sequence joins TRBV28 and TRBJ2-7, with a tentative D call TRBD2 (6 bases). CDR3 length: 15 residues. Germline V gene lookup returns CDR1 MDHEN and CDR2 SYDVKM. V shed 3 bases and J shed 6 bases, with 18 bases lying between them. The CDR3 reads CASSFPGVAASEQYF. In nucleotides, the CDR3 is TGTGCCAGCAGTTTTCCCGGGGTAGCGGCGTCCGAGCAGTACTTC.

The chain links TRBV18 to TRBJ2-7; D call uncertain. Germline V CDR1 and CDR2: KGHSH, LQKENI. The CDR3 contains 13 residues. Trimming removed 6 bases from V and 6 bases from J, with 15 bases in between. The CDR3 bases are TGTGCCAGCTCCCATTATGATGTCGGCGAGCAGTACTTC. Protein sequence: CASSHYDVGEQYF.

The chain carries TRBV27 and TRBJ1-4; D possibly corresponds to TRBD1 (6 bases). The germline V and J ends were trimmed by 7 bases and 0 bases, with 12 bases remaining between them. Germline loops: CDR1 MNHEY, CDR2 SMNVEV (reference sequence). The CDR3 runs 15 residues. The CDR3 reads CASTSTGATNEKLFF. The CDR3 DNA reads as TGTGCCAGCACTTCGACAGGTGCAACTAATGAAAAACTGTTTTTT.

The rearrangement links TRBV6-1 to TRBJ2-1; 9 bases match TRBD1. The CDR3 loop spans 15 amino acids. J gave up 6 bases and V 0 bases, and 3 bases lay outside the gene matches. Germline V gene sequence: CDR1 MNHNS, CDR2 SASEGT. CDR3 region: CASSEAGTGRNEQFF. The CDR3 nucleotides are TGTGCCAGCAGTGAAGCTGGGACAGGGCGCAATGAGCAGTTCTTC.

This chain uses TRBV29-1 with TRBJ1-3, with 8 bases identical to TRBD1. The CDR3 length is 12 residues. Trimming took 6 bases from V and 8 from J; bases not matched to a gene: 6. The germline V gene encodes CDR1 SQVTM and CDR2 ANQGSEA. The CDR3 protein is CSVGDRSDTIYF. The CDR3 coding sequence is TGCAGCGTGGGGGACAGGTCCGACACCATATATTTT.

With regard to this clone: A read error may account for a junction end that differs from germline. Other DNA sequences in this specimen translate into the identical CDR3. This chain joins TRBV2 and TRBJ1-6; TRBD1 matches at 7 bases. The CDR3 runs to 15 residues. Germline V gene lookup returns CDR1 SNHLY and CDR2 FYNNEI. CDR3 region: CASKTGRTYNSPLHF. CDR3 in DNA: TGTGCCAGCAAGACAGGGAGGACCTATAATTCCCCCCTCCACTTT.

The rearrangement links TRBV27 to TRBJ2-1; no reliable D call. V shed 6 bases and J shed 8 bases, with 14 bases lying between them. The germline gives CDR1 MNHEY, CDR2 SMNVEV (reference sequence). The CDR3 consists of 13 residues. The CDR3 region is CASRKITEHEQFF. The CDR3 bases are TGTGCCAGCAGGAAAATTACCGAGCATGAGCAGTTCTTC.

This clone occurred once. The same CDR3 also results from other DNA sequences found in this sample. The V and J genes are TRBV7-2 and TRBJ2-1; the D gene is possibly TRBD2 (5 bases). This CDR3 is 11 amino acids long. Germline V gene data show CDR1 as SGHTA and CDR2 as FQGNSA. Trimming pared 4 bases from V and 10 bases from J, leaving 8 bases between. CDR3 sequence reads: CASSSSREQFF. CDR3 coding DNA: TGTGCCAGCAGCTCTAGCAGGGAGCAGTTCTTC.

The CDR3 DNA is TGTGCCAGCAGTTACACAATGAACACTGAAGCTTTCTTT. Its translation: CASSYTMNTEAFF. The chain links TRBV6-5 to TRBJ1-1, with D hard to call. The ends were cut back, 2 bases at V and 0 bases at J, with 4 bases in the middle. This CDR3 is 13 amino acids long. Germline V lookup: CDR1 MNHEY, CDR2 SVGAGI.

The V and J genes are TRBV29-1 and TRBJ2-1, with 8 positions matching TRBD1. Trimming removed 6 bases from V and 2 bases from J; junction bases left unmatched: 6. Germline lookup yields CDR1 SQVTM and CDR2 ANQGSEA. The CDR3 extends over 14 amino acids. The CDR3, as DNA: TGCAGCGTCTCGCGGACAGGGACCTACAATGAGCAGTTCTTC. Amino acid sequence: CSVSRTGTYNEQFF.

The chain has TRBV6-6 and TRBJ2-5; 7 bases line up with TRBD2. The CDR3 spans 14 residues. Per germline, CDR1 MNHNY and CDR2 SVGAGI (reference sequence). The ends lost 7 bases at V and 9 bases at J; junction bases unmatched: 14. The DNA of the CDR3 is TGTGCCAGCACCCCCTCTGGCGGGGGTCTGTCCCAGTACTTC. Amino acid sequence: CASTPSGGGLSQYF.

The V gene is TRBV11-3, the J gene TRBJ1-6; D is ambiguous. Per the germline V gene, CDR1 is SGHNT and CDR2 is YENEEA. The CDR3 is 13 amino acids. The V end lost 5 bases, the J end lost 7 bases, and 9 bases lay between the germline ends. The CDR3 DNA reads as TGTGCCAGCAGCCCGGGATCCAATTCACCCCTCCACTTT. Its protein product is CASSPGSNSPLHF.

The CDR3 protein is CASSFLSLKGGNYGYTF. The CDR3 DNA follows: TGTGCCAGCAGCTTTTTAAGTTTAAAAGGCGGCAACTATGGCTACACCTTC. The chain combines TRBV7-2 with TRBJ1-2; D remains ambiguous. The V end was cut by 3 bases, the J end by 2 bases, with 19 bases between. Per germline, CDR1 SGHTA and CDR2 FQGNSA. The CDR3 runs to 17 residues. Variable domain in full (rest from reference TRBV7-2 and TRBJ1-2): GAGVSQSPSNKVTEKGKDVELRCDPISGHTALYWYRQSLGQGLEFLIYFQGNSAPDKSGLPSDRFSAERTGGSVSTLTIQRTQQEDSAVYLCASSFLSLKGGNYGYTFGSGTRLTVV.

This chain joins TRBV5-1 and TRBJ2-1, with a weak D call TRBD2 (5 bases). The CDR3 consists of 17 residues. Germline V gene lookup returns CDR1 SGHRS and CDR2 YFSETQ. V was clipped by 3 bases and J by 0 bases, with 16 bases between them. CDR3 DNA: TGCGCCAGCAGCTGGGCGGGTATGGGGAGCTCCTACAATGAGCAGTTCTTC. It specifies CASSWAGMGSSYNEQFF.

This clone came up once. This chain joins TRBV6-1 and TRBJ2-2; TRBD1 is a possible D gene (6 bases). CDR3 length: 14 amino acids. CDR1 MNHNS and CDR2 SASEGT come from the germline V gene. Trimming took off 7 bases at V and 4 bases at J, with 13 bases between the two ends. The CDR3 nucleotides are TGTGCCAGCAATTCCAGGGGCACCACCGGGGAGCTGTTTTTT. Its protein product is CASNSRGTTGELFF.

V usage is TRBV7-2 and J usage is TRBJ2-3, with TRBD2 identical over 9 bases. Germline CDR1 is SGHTA and CDR2 is FQGNSA. The J segment lost 2 bases and the V segment lost 3 bases, leaving 6 bases of the junction unmatched. This CDR3 spans 16 amino acids. CDR3 DNA sequence: TGTGCCAGCAGCTTCCAAGCGGGGGGACCCACAGATACGCAGTATTTT. Protein product: CASSFQAGGPTDTQYF.

CDR3: CASKEGGNRETQYF. Written as DNA, the CDR3 is TGTGCCAGCAAGGAGGGAGGCAATCGAGAGACCCAGTACTTC. This chain links TRBV6-1 with TRBJ2-5; weak D call: TRBD2 (6 bases). The V gene's germline CDR1 is MNHNS and CDR2 SASEGT. The CDR3 runs 14 residues. Trimming shortened V by 7 bases and J by 4 bases, and 16 bases separated the two germline ends.

The J gene is TRBJ1-3, the V gene TRBV19; D ambiguous. Between the trimmed V and J ends, which lost 4 bases and 10 bases, there was a span of 8 bases. Germline-derived CDR1 and CDR2 are LNHDA and SQIVND (reference sequence). The CDR3 consists of 11 residues. The CDR3 protein is CASSTTRTIYF. The DNA for the CDR3 is TGTGCCAGTAGTACGACGAGGACCATATATTTT.

The chain carries TRBV6-1 and TRBJ2-7; 7 bases are a match to TRBD1. The CDR3 spans 14 residues. Losses at the gene ends were 5 bases for V and 0 bases for J; bases not matched to a gene: 4. The germline gives CDR1 MNHNS, CDR2 SASEGT. The CDR3 DNA reads as TGTGCCAGCAGTCCCGGGACAGTCTCCTACGAGCAGTACTTC. It specifies CASSPGTVSYEQYF.

In its sample, this clone was seen a few times. V gene TRBV5-6 combines with J gene TRBJ2-7, with D unresolved. Germline lookup yields CDR1 SGHDT and CDR2 YYEEEE. The CDR3 has 14 residues. V dropped 0 bases and J dropped 1 base, with 8 bases sitting between them. The CDR3 loop reads CASSLGQKSYEQYF. CDR3 DNA sequence: TGTGCCAGCAGCTTGGGACAAAAATCCTACGAGCAGTACTTC.

The chain joins TRBV28 to TRBJ2-2, with TRBD2 as a possible D gene (5 bases). V dropped 2 bases and J dropped 5 bases, with 6 bases sitting between them. CDR3 length: 13 amino acids. CDR1 is MDHEN, CDR2 SYDVKM, per germline. The CDR3 region is CASSLRGTGELFF. DNA for the CDR3: TGTGCCAGCAGTTTACGGGGTACCGGGGAGCTGTTTTTT.

The chain combines TRBV5-1 with TRBJ1-4, with no clear D. The V gene lost 0 bases and the J gene lost 1 base, with 7 bases spanning the gap. This CDR3 is built from 15 residues. Germline CDR1 is SGHRS and CDR2 is YFSETQ. The CDR3 loop reads CASSLVTGTNEKLFF. DNA for the CDR3: TGCGCCAGCAGCTTGGTTACGGGAACTAATGAAAAACTGTTTTTT.

As for this clone: At one boundary the junction diverges from the germline segment, which might be a read error. V gene TRBV28 combines with J gene TRBJ2-7; a weak D match, TRBD2 (6 bases). CDR3 length: 10 residues. Germline V gives CDR1 MDHEN, CDR2 SYDVKM. The CDR3 region is CASGYRDLGF. Written as DNA, the CDR3 is TGTGCCAGCGGCTACCGGGACTTGGGGTTC.

The chain recombines TRBV7-9 with TRBJ1-5, with a possible D match to TRBD1 (5 bases). The CDR3 covers 13 residues. V gave up 1 base and J gave up 7 bases, with 8 bases separating them. CDR1 is SEHNR and CDR2 is FQNEAQ in the germline V gene (reference sequence). The CDR3 is CASSLGGSQPQHF. As DNA, the CDR3 is TGTGCCAGCAGCTTAGGGGGCTCGCAGCCCCAGCATTTT.